One and the same sample provided the 8 T cell receptor beta chains below, sequenced in a study of cytomegalovirus exposure and HLA in healthy donors. The primer mix had 60 Vbeta and 13 Jbeta primers. Repertoires were generated with immunoSEQ multiplex PCR, while TCRdb's copy carries only in-frame clones and drops some. This table has some 70,000 clones, roughly four fifths appearing once. The sequencing input was PBMCs. Receptors were obtained from a man younger than 35 in good health and CMV-seronegative.

This chain joins TRBV5-4 and TRBJ2-5; 9 nucleotides line up with TRBD2. Germline lookup yields CDR1 SGHNT and CDR2 YYREEE (reference sequence). The CDR3 is made up of 17 amino acids. V shed 7 bases and J 4 bases; nucleotides not matched to a gene: 17. The CDR3 DNA reads TGTGCCAGCGATTTACCACGACTAGCGGCTCGGGGAGAGACCCAGTACTTC. Translation: CASDLPRLAARGETQYF.

The chain uses TRBV28 and TRBJ1-2; perhaps TRBD1 as D (5 bases). V lost 2 bases and J lost 1, with 8 bases in between. This CDR3 region has 14 residues. The germline CDR1 and CDR2 sequences are MDHEN and SYDVKM. The CDR3 sequence is CASSLVQGNYGYTF. The CDR3 DNA follows: TGTGCCAGCAGTTTAGTCCAGGGTAACTATGGCTACACCTTC.

V is TRBV6-5 and J is TRBJ1-4; the D gene is possibly TRBD1 (6 bases). V gave up 4 bases and J gave up 12 bases, with 24 bases separating them. The CDR3 contains 16 residues. Looked up from germline, CDR1 is MNHEY and CDR2 is SVGAGI. The CDR3 region has the DNA TGTGCCAGCAGTTCCCGAAGGACAGCCTTTCCTGGGGAACTGTTTTTT. This sequence encodes CASSSRRTAFPGELFF.

The chain uses TRBV5-1 and TRBJ2-2; tentative D call: TRBD2 (5 bases). The CDR3 runs 15 residues. Trimming took 0 bases from V and 3 from J, leaving 9 bases between them. Germline V CDR1 and CDR2: SGHRS, YFSETQ. The CDR3 DNA sequence: TGCGCCAGCAGCTTGGTTCGGGGATACACCGGGGAGCTGTTTTTT. Amino acids: CASSLVRGYTGELFF.

The chain is built from TRBV9 and TRBJ1-5; 7 positions agree with TRBD1. After removal of 0 bases from V and 5 bases from J, the junction contained 8 bases not matched to a gene. This CDR3 comprises 16 residues. Germline V gives CDR1 SGDLS, CDR2 YYNGEE. The CDR3 nucleotides read TGTGCCAGCAGCGTAGGGGGCAGGGGGATGGATCAGCCCCAGCATTTT. It translates to CASSVGGRGMDQPQHF.

The chain is built from TRBV11-2 and TRBJ2-5; tentatively, D is TRBD2 (5 bases). The J call is uncertain, as TRBJ2-7 better fits the DNA end. The CDR3 totals 16 residues. The germline CDR1 and CDR2 sequences are SGHAT and FQNNGV. The DNA for the CDR3 is TGTGCCAGCAGCTTAGGTCGTGGAGGTCCCTCCTACGAGCAGTACTTC. Its protein is CASSLGRGGPSYEQYF.

The chain is built from TRBV5-4 and TRBJ2-3, with D perhaps TRBD2 (5 bases). The CDR3 covers 13 residues. Germline CDR1 and CDR2: SGHNT and YYREEE (reference sequence). V dropped 4 bases and J dropped 6 bases, with 12 bases sitting between them. This CDR3 is CASSRDPGDTQYF. CDR3 nucleotide sequence: TGTGCCAGCAGCCGAGACCCGGGGGATACGCAGTATTTT.

The chain links TRBV5-1 to TRBJ2-3, with 7 bases that match TRBD2. The CDR3 has 18 amino acids. The germline CDR1 and CDR2 sequences are SGHRS and YFSETQ. With 3 bases clipped from V and 2 bases from J, the junction kept 15 bases outside the gene matches. The CDR3 spells CASSWRALGLADTDTQYF. CDR3 DNA: TGCGCCAGCAGCTGGAGAGCTTTAGGTCTAGCGGACACAGATACGCAGTATTTT.